This T cell receptor beta chain came from a study of T cells after yellow fever vaccination. TCRdb reprocessed the 5' RACE reads via MiXCR and lists one record per CDR3 protein. The table has 510,000 or so distinct CDR3 sequences, over 15% seen once. This clonotype was seen only a few times. Germline V gene data show CDR1 as DFQATT and CDR2 as SNEGSKA (reference sequence). The V gene lost 2 bases and the J gene lost 4 bases, with 11 bases spanning the gap. The CDR3 totals 14 residues. This TCR derives from a man younger than 40 who received the YFV17D yellow fever vaccine. This material consisted of PBMCs, taken 15 days after the yellow fever booster vaccination. The rearrangement links TRBV20-1 to TRBJ2-2, with a tentative D call TRBD2 (5 bases). The CDR3 loop is CSARPDYLTGELFF. In DNA form, the CDR3 reads TGCAGTGCTAGACCCGACTACCTCACCGGGGAGCTGTTTTTT.